Listed here is a single T cell receptor (beta chain). Its antigen remains unidentified. The CDR3 runs to 18 residues. J was trimmed by 7 bases and V by 3 bases; bases with no gene match: 16. The germline V gene has CDR1 LGHNA and CDR2 YNFKEQ. The data stem from a study of radiotherapy plus CTLA-4 blockade in lung cancer. About the study: Disease control was present in under 35% of patients, and objective responses in around 18%. General study findings and limits: Early blood T cell clone changes and increased post-radiation serum interferon-beta were reportedly the strongest response predictors. Researchers report tumor-derived TCR clones expanding in blood after radiotherapy plus ipilimumab.

The method was immunoSEQ multiplex PCR; TCRdb's version includes in-frame clones alone and lacks a portion of them. The table has 30,000 to 40,000 clones, less than 75% seen once. Chemo-refractory metastatic non-small-cell lung cancer patients were treated with focal radiation plus CTLA-4 blockade with ipilimumab. This sequence originates from a human donor with non-small cell lung cancer whose response to radiotherapy plus ipilimumab could not be evaluated. The chain employs TRBV4-2 and TRBJ2-1; 9 nucleotides line up with TRBD2. The starting material was peripheral blood, obtained from a patient treated with radiotherapy plus ipilimumab. CDR3 sequence reads: CASSQGILTRSGRNEQFF. Written as DNA, the CDR3 is TGTGCCAGCAGCCAGGGGATACTAACTAGGAGCGGGAGGAATGAGCAGTTCTTC.